Shown below are 24 T cell receptor beta chains from a single sample sequenced in a study of T cells expressing NK-cell markers (dated by TCRdb to 2020 to 2022). Libraries were constructed by 5' RACE. Sequencing was performed on an Illumina HiSeq 2000. Following reprocessing of the reads by TCRdb, the data hold one row per CDR3 protein sequence and no DNA is available. The table held for this sample gives 300,000 to 450,000 distinct CDR3 sequences. The ten most abundant clones make up 5% to 5.5% of the sample. The sample comprised blood T cells: a sorted CD56 or NKG2C T cell subset, CD4+ or CD8+ T cells, or bulk PBMC T cells (not recorded which). The receptors stem from a man aged 18-75 years in good health.

The V gene is TRBV28, the J gene TRBJ2-3; lacking DNA, the TRBD1 call made by TCRdb goes unchecked. The CDR3 loop spans 16 amino acids. The germline V gene encodes CDR1 MDHEN and CDR2 SYDVKM. CDR3 loop: CASSFPRGSIYDTQYF.

The genes are TRBV24-1 and TRBJ2-2; TCRdb gives TRBD1 as the D gene, but with no DNA this cannot be confirmed. The CDR3 contains 15 residues. The germline V gene encodes CDR1 KGHDR and CDR2 SFDVKD. CDR3 in amino acids: CATSDSGTLTGELFF.

This chain connects TRBV5-8 to TRBJ1-6; TCRdb lists TRBD1, though no DNA is available to test this call. This CDR3 is 16 amino acids long. CDR1 and CDR2 (germline): SGHTS, YDEGEE. The CDR3 loop reads CASSLVGTGARSPLHF.

This chain connects TRBV2 to TRBJ1-1. Germline assignment: CDR1 SNHLY and CDR2 FYNNEI. This CDR3 has 11 amino acids. CDR3 amino acids: CASTMNTEAFF.

The gene calls are TRBV6-1 and TRBJ1-6. The CDR3 length is 13 residues. Per germline, CDR1 MNHNS and CDR2 SASEGT. This chain's CDR3 is CASSEQRGSPLHF.

This rearrangement joins TRBV5-1 to TRBJ1-4; TCRdb calls TRBD1, which cannot be checked without DNA. The CDR3 consists of 16 residues. The germline V gene has CDR1 SGHRS and CDR2 YFSETQ. CDR3 in amino acids: CASSRTGGAFNEKLFF.

The chain links TRBV5-5 to TRBJ2-2; TCRdb's D call, TRBD1, is unchecked because there is no DNA. The germline gives CDR1 SGHKS, CDR2 YYEKEE (reference sequence). CDR3 length equals 17 residues. This chain's CDR3 is CASSPPRDGVSPRELFF.

The chain has TRBV5-1 and TRBJ2-7; TCRdb's D call, TRBD1, is unchecked because there is no DNA. This CDR3 has 16 amino acids. Germline CDR1 is SGHRS and CDR2 is YFSETQ. The chain's CDR3 is CASSFRGTGGFYEQYF.

The gene calls are TRBV9 and TRBJ2-3; the D gene TCRdb calls, TRBD2, cannot be checked with no DNA. Per germline, CDR1 SGDLS and CDR2 YYNGEE. The CDR3 runs 18 residues. The CDR3 here is CASSAHGTSGHLTDTQYF.

This sequence joins TRBV2 and TRBJ2-2; TCRdb calls TRBD2, which cannot be checked without DNA. Germline V gene sequence: CDR1 SNHLY, CDR2 FYNNEI. The CDR3 is 16 amino acids. The CDR3 reads CASRATSGGYTGELFF.

V is TRBV4-2 and J is TRBJ2-5. Germline V lookup: CDR1 LGHNA, CDR2 YNFKEQ. The CDR3 is 15 residues long. The chain's CDR3 is CASSQDLVMGETQYF.

The rearrangement joins TRBV4-2 to TRBJ1-1. The CDR3 is made up of 15 amino acids. Germline V gene data show CDR1 as LGHNA and CDR2 as YNFKEQ. The CDR3 sequence: CASSQDYVGNTEAFF.

The V call is TRBV20-1, the J call TRBJ2-2; the TCRdb D gene call, TRBD2, has no DNA to confirm it. Germline CDR1 reads DFQATT; CDR2 reads SNEGSKA (reference sequence). This CDR3 is built from 15 residues. The CDR3 spells CSAPVRLGHTGELFF.

The chain recombines TRBV10-3 with TRBJ1-2; the D call of TRBD1 rests on TCRdb alone, since no DNA is present to check it. Germline V CDR1 and CDR2: ENHRY, SYGVKD. The CDR3 is 18 amino acids. CDR3 loop: CAISDPHQRQVVGYGYTF.

The chain uses TRBV6-1 and TRBJ2-3; TCRdb returns TRBD1, unconfirmable since there is no DNA. Germline V gene sequence: CDR1 MNHNS, CDR2 SASEGT. The CDR3 covers 16 residues. This CDR3 reads CASSQPGDRKTDTQYF.

V gene TRBV4-1 combines with J gene TRBJ2-3; no DNA is available, so the TRBD1 call from TCRdb remains unchecked. CDR1 is MGHRA and CDR2 is YSYEKL in the germline V gene. The CDR3 has 15 amino acids. CDR3 amino acids: CASSQLGAWTDTQYF.

This chain joins TRBV19 and TRBJ1-1; the D call from TCRdb, TRBD1, cannot be confirmed without DNA. The CDR3 runs 15 residues. Germline CDR1 reads LNHDA; CDR2 reads SQIVND (reference sequence). CDR3 loop: CASTLKIRGRTEAFF.

The CDR3 loop is CARSVKGGTQYF. The rearrangement links TRBV2 to TRBJ2-5. CDR3 length equals 12 residues. From germline, CDR1 is SNHLY and CDR2 FYNNEI.

The V call is TRBV28, the J call TRBJ2-2. The CDR3 loop spans 15 amino acids. The germline V gene encodes CDR1 MDHEN and CDR2 SYDVKM. CDR3 in amino acids: CASSFHGKVTGELFF.

The chain links TRBV7-2 to TRBJ1-1; there is no DNA to check the TCRdb D call of TRBD1. This CDR3 has 16 residues. CDR1 and CDR2 from the germline V gene are SGHTA and FQGNSA. The CDR3 reads CASSLDPGRMNTEAFF.

The rearrangement uses TRBV6-5 and TRBJ2-7; the TCRdb call, TRBD1, lacks DNA for checking. Germline assignment: CDR1 MNHEY and CDR2 SVGAGI. This CDR3 has 18 residues. The CDR3 region is CASSYSVYRGQRTYEQYF.

The chain joins TRBV10-3 to TRBJ1-2. Germline V CDR1 and CDR2: ENHRY, SYGVKD. The CDR3 consists of 13 residues. CDR3 region: CAISGQQNYGYTF.

The V gene is TRBV7-9, the J gene TRBJ2-3; lacking DNA, the TRBD1 call made by TCRdb goes unchecked. CDR1 and CDR2 from the germline V gene are SEHNR and FQNEAQ (reference sequence). This CDR3 comprises 12 residues. The CDR3 protein is CASSPRQGAQYF.

The chain employs TRBV6-1 and TRBJ2-1; the TCRdb D gene call, TRBD2, has no DNA to confirm it. This CDR3 is built from 18 residues. Germline V gene data show CDR1 as MNHNS and CDR2 as SASEGT. CDR3 sequence reads: CASSEGASGGPGWNEQFF.